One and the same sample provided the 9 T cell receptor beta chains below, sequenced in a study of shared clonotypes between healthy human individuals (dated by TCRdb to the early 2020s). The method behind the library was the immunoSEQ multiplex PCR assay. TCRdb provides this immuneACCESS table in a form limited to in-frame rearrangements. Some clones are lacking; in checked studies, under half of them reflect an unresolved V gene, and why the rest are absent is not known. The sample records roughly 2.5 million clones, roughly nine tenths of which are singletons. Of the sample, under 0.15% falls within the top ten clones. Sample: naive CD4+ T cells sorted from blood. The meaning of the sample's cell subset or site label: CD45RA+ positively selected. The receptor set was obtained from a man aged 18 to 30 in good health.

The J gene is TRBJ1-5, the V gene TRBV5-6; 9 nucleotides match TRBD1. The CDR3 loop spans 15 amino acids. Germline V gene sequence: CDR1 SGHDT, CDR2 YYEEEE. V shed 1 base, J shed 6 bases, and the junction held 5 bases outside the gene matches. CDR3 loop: CASSLLGQGFQPQHF. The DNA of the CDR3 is TGTGCCAGCAGCTTGCTGGGACAGGGTTTTCAGCCCCAGCATTTT. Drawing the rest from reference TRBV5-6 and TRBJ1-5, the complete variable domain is DAGVTQSPTHLIKTRGQQVTLRCSPKSGHDTVSWYQQALGQGPQFIFQYYEEEERQRGNFPDRFSGHQFPNYSSELNVNALLLGDSALYLCASSLLGQGFQPQHFGDGTRLSIL.

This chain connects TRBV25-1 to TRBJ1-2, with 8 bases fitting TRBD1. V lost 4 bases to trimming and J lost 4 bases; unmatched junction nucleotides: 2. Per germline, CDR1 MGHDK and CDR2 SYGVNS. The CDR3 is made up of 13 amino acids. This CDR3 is CASSVGQGYGYTF. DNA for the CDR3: TGTGCCAGCAGTGTCGGACAGGGCTATGGCTACACCTTC.

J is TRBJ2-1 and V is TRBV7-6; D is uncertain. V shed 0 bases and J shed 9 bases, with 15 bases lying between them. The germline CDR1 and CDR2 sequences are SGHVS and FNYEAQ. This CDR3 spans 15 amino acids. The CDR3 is CASSLASERVGEQFF. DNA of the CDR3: TGTGCCAGCAGCTTAGCATCCGAAAGGGTTGGTGAGCAGTTCTTC.

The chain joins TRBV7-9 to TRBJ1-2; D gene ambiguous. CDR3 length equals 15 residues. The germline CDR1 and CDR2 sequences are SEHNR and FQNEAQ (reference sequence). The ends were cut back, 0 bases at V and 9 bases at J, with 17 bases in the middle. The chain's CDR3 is CASSLAFEGIGRYTF. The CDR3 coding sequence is TGTGCCAGCAGCTTAGCGTTTGAAGGAATCGGTCGCTACACCTTC.

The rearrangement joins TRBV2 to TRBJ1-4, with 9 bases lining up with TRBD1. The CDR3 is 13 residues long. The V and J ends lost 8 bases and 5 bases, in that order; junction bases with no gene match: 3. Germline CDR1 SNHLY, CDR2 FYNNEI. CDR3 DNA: TGTGCCAGCCATGGACAGGGGAATGAAAAACTGTTTTTT. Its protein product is CASHGQGNEKLFF.

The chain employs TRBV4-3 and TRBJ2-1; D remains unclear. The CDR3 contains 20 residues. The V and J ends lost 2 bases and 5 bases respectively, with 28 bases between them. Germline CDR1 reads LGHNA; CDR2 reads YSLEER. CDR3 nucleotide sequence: TGCGCCAGCAGCCAATGGGCCTTTGGGGTTGAAGCCTCCCTTAACAATGAGCAGTTCTTC. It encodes CASSQWAFGVEASLNNEQFF.

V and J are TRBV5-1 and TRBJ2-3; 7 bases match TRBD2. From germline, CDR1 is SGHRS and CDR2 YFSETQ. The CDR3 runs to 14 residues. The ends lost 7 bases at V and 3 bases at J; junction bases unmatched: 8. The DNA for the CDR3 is TGCGCCAGCCGGCAGGAGGGAGGGACAGATACGCAGTATTTT. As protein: CASRQEGGTDTQYF.

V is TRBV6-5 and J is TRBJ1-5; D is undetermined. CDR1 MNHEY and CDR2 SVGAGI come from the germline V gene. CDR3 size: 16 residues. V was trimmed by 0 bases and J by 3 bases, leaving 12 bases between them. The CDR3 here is CASSYSLQTANQPQHF. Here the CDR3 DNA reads TGTGCCAGCAGTTACTCGTTGCAGACCGCCAATCAGCCCCAGCATTTT.

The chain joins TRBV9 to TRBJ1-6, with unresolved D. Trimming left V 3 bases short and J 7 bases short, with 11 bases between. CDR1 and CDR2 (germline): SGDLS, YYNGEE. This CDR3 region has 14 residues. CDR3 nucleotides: TGTGCCAGCAGCGAGGGTCCGCGGAATTCACCCCTCCACTTT. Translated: CASSEGPRNSPLHF.